The 31 T cell receptor delta chains presented below share a single source sample, sequenced in a study of γδ T cells in repeated Plasmodium falciparum infection (dated by TCRdb to about 2021). For bulk TCR repertoire analysis, Vgamma9/Vdelta2+ and Vdelta2-negative gammadelta T cell populations were flow-sorted out of peripheral blood mononuclear cells. The library was made by multiplex PCR. The instrument given in TCRdb is Illumina MiSeq. TCRdb called clones from the public reads with CATT, and repeated DNA sequences were later combined into one row. The sample includes about 50,000 delta-chain clones, with approximately 2% observed a single time. The ten largest clones capture around 24% of the sample. The sample consisted of gamma-delta T cells from blood. These receptors came from a pool of human donors (malaria-infected and uninfected, not separated).

Notes on this clone: The protein TCRdb lists belongs to a much larger clone and differs from this DNA's translation at residue 19, which points to a read error; the protein shown is made from the DNA. Here the CDR3 reads CALGDWGNNFPLEWGIRPTGLYTDKLIF. CDR3 DNA sequence: TGTGCTCTTGGGGACTGGGGGAATAACTTTCCTCTTGAGTGGGGGATAAGACCTACTGGTCTGTACACCGATAAACTCATCTTT. The rearrangement joins TRDV1 to TRDJ1; 9 bases fit TRDD3. As TCRdb names no J gene, one was assigned here on the basis of a DNA match to germline. Germline-derived CDR1 and CDR2 are TSWWSYY and QGS. Trimming removed 3 bases from V and 0 bases from J; junction bases left unmatched: 41. This CDR3 spans 28 amino acids.

This clone was counted at least ten times. A read error likely explains this, since a far larger clone differs by one base. Other DNA sequences within the sample encode an identical CDR3. The V and J genes are TRDV2 and TRDJ1, with a weak D call TRDD3 (6 bases). The J gene, left out of TCRdb, was set here by checking the DNA against germline. Trimming took off 0 bases at V and 7 bases at J, with 23 bases between the two ends. This CDR3 contains 17 residues. Germline V lookup: CDR1 GEAIGNYY, CDR2 EKD. The CDR3 reads CACDTGDGGYAGAKLIF. The CDR3 nucleotides read TGTGCCTGTGACACCGGTGATGGGGGGTACGCTGGGGCTAAACTCATCTTT.

This clone appeared many times. This chain joins TRDV2 and TRDJ1; weak D call: TRDD3 (5 bases). V dropped 1 base and J dropped 5 bases, with 13 bases sitting between them. This CDR3 is 14 amino acids long. CDR1 and CDR2 from the germline V gene are GEAIGNYY and EKD. CDR3 DNA: TGTGCCTGTGACACGCTTGTGGTGGGGGATAAACTCATCTTT. This codes for CACDTLVVGDKLIF.

Worth noting for this clone: A far more abundant clone sits one base away, making this likely a read error. Other nucleotide sequences from this sample produce the same CDR3. The J gene is uncalled and the V gene is TRDV1; whether TRDD3, the table's D call, matches the DNA was not checked. The CDR3 sequence is 14 residues long. Germline V CDR1 and CDR2: TSWWSYY, QGS. This chain's CDR3 is CALVLGLNTDKLIF. CDR3 sequence (DNA): TGTGCTCTCGTACTGGGGTTAAACACCGATAAGCTCATCTTT.

This clone came up a few times. The protein TCRdb gives is from a much larger clone and does not agree with this DNA's translation at residue 9, likely a read error; the protein shown here comes from the DNA. This sequence joins TRDV2 and TRDJ1; 8 bases are a match to TRDD3. The CDR3 extends over 16 amino acids. The trim removed 1 base at V and 0 bases at J, leaving 6 bases unmatched. The V gene's germline CDR1 is GEAIGNYY and CDR2 EKD. CDR3 coding DNA: TGTGCCTGTGACACTTGGGGGATCAGGTACACCGATAAACTCATCTTT. It specifies CACDTWGIRYTDKLIF.

This clone was observed many times. The TCRdb protein, from a much larger clone, departs from this DNA's translation at residue 6, likely by read error; the protein shown derives from the DNA. The CDR3 here is CASDLPRPSRQLIF. The DNA of the CDR3 is TGTGCCAGTGACCTCCCGAGGCCCTCAAGGCAACTCATCTTT. The V call is TRDV2, the J call TRDJ1; D not resolved. TCRdb gives no J gene; it was assigned here by matching the DNA to germline. The CDR3 runs to 14 residues. Germline-derived CDR1 and CDR2 are GEAIGNYY and EKD.

This clone appeared a few times. TCRdb's entry gives the protein of a much larger clone, which mismatches this DNA's translation at residue 4, likely from a read error; the protein reported here is translated from the DNA. The rearrangement links TRDV1 to TRDJ1, with D hard to call. The J gene, not given by TCRdb, was assigned here from a germline match of the nucleotide sequence. The CDR3 has 14 amino acids. Germline CDR1 TSWWSYY, CDR2 QGS. V lost 7 bases and J lost 10, with 22 bases in between. CDR3 loop: CALEDPSGGIRLIF. The DNA for the CDR3 is TGTGCTCTTGAGGACCCTAGTGGCGGAATTAGACTCATCTTT.

Notes on this clone: The likely explanation is a read error, given a far larger clone one base away. The sample holds other DNA sequences that translate to the same CDR3. The chain links TRDV1 to TRDJ3, with TRDD3 identical over 8 bases. TCRdb carries no J gene annotation; the J gene was assigned here by matching the DNA with germline. The germline gives CDR1 TSWWSYY, CDR2 QGS. The CDR3 is 24 residues long. V was clipped by 3 bases and J by 0 bases; unmatched bases: 22. DNA for the CDR3: TGTGCTCTTGGGGAGCCGGTCCTTCAAACTGGGGGCCAGATCAACTCCTGGGACACCCGACAGATGTTTTTC. Its translation: CALGEPVLQTGGQINSWDTRQMFF.

This clone was recorded at least ten times. TCRdb has a much larger clone's protein, which differs at residue 14 from the translation of this DNA, likely because of a read error; what is shown is the protein translated from the DNA. The CDR3 loop is CACDTVSGGYSGYIDKLIF. CDR3 DNA sequence: TGTGCCTGTGACACCGTTTCTGGGGGATACTCCGGGTACATCGATAAACTCATCTTT. This chain joins TRDV2 and TRDJ1, with 11 bases fitting TRDD3. Assignment of the J gene here rests on matching the DNA to germline, because TCRdb gives none. The CDR3 runs to 19 residues. Germline CDR1 is GEAIGNYY and CDR2 is EKD. The J segment lost 4 bases and the V segment lost 0 bases, leaving 15 bases of the junction unmatched.

On this clone itself: A read error likely explains why the TCRdb protein, taken from a much larger clone, differs from this DNA's translation at residue 12; the protein shown is translated from the DNA. The chain carries TRDV1 and TRDJ1, with TRDD2 as a possible D gene (6 bases). Germline V gives CDR1 TSWWSYY, CDR2 QGS. CDR3 length equals 18 residues. Trimming took off 3 bases at V and 2 bases at J, with 22 bases between the two ends. CDR3 nucleotides: TGTGCTCTTGGGGAGGGTCCTACACCGCCCCTCCTGACCGATAAACTCATCTTT. Residues: CALGEGPTPPLLTDKLIF.

About this clone itself: TCRdb shows a much larger clone's protein in place of this DNA's translation, and the two differ at residue 18, likely through a read error; the protein shown is translated from the DNA. The genes are TRDV1 and TRDJ1; TRDD2 or TRDD3 may be the D gene (7 bases each). TCRdb leaves out the J gene; it was filled in here by matching the DNA to germline. Germline assignment: CDR1 TSWWSYY and CDR2 QGS. Trimming shortened V by 1 base and J by 3 bases, and 36 bases separated the two germline ends. The CDR3 has 23 amino acids. CDR3 amino acids: CALGEQLNSYGLYWGFSADKLIF. The DNA for the CDR3 is TGTGCTCTTGGGGAACAACTTAATTCCTACGGACTATACTGGGGATTTAGCGCCGATAAACTCATCTTT.

This clone appeared many times. TCRdb's entry gives the protein of a much larger clone, which mismatches this DNA's translation at residue 15, likely from a read error; the protein reported here is translated from the DNA. The chain combines TRDV2 with TRDJ1; 9 bases are a match to TRDD3. The germline CDR1 and CDR2 sequences are GEAIGNYY and EKD. CDR3 length: 18 amino acids. The CDR3 is CACDTGSLLGEHPDELIF. The CDR3 DNA reads as TGTGCCTGTGACACCGGTTCCTTACTGGGGGAGCACCCCGATGAACTCATCTTT.

Note on this clone: This sequence is one base from a far larger clone and is likely a read error. Distinct nucleotide sequences in the sample also encode this CDR3. CDR3 DNA sequence: TGTGCTCTTGGGGAACCCGGAGCCGATAAACTCATCTTT. Protein sequence: CALGEPGADKLIF. The chain carries TRDV1 and TRDJ1; no definite D call. This CDR3 has 13 amino acids. Trimming took off 1 base at V and 3 bases at J, with 6 bases between the two ends. Germline values: CDR1 TSWWSYY, CDR2 QGS.

The table lists this clone with many counts. The rearrangement joins TRDV2 to TRDJ1; 10 nucleotides match TRDD3. The CDR3 is 19 amino acids. V trimming: 3 bases; J trimming: 0 bases; junction bases outside the gene matches: 15. CDR1 GEAIGNYY and CDR2 EKD come from the germline V gene. DNA for the CDR3: TGTGCCTGTGACTCGGATATACTGGGGGATCCTCCGTACACCGATAAACTCATCTTT. It codes for CACDSDILGDPPYTDKLIF.

This clone was found many times. The protein recorded in TCRdb matches a much larger clone and deviates from this DNA's translation at residue 10, suggesting a read error; the protein here is obtained by translating the DNA. The J gene is TRDJ2, the V gene TRDV1, with 7 nucleotides matching TRDD3. With V trimmed by 5 bases and J by 4 bases, 34 bases remained unmatched. The CDR3 covers 24 residues. From germline, CDR1 is TSWWSYY and CDR2 QGS. The CDR3 region is CALGKRLAIPFKLLGDMSTAQLFF. CDR3 coding DNA: TGTGCTCTTGGGAAGCGTTTGGCAATACCTTTCAAACTCCTTGGGGATATGTCGACAGCACAACTCTTCTTT.

This clone was found a few times. The TCRdb protein comes from a much larger clone and disagrees with this DNA's translation at residue 5, likely due to a read error; the protein given here is derived from the DNA. The V call is TRDV1, the J call TRDJ2; D is possibly TRDD2 (8 bases). The CDR3 has 22 amino acids. Trimming removed 5 bases at V and 7 bases at J, with 38 bases between. CDR1 is TSWWSYY and CDR2 is QGS in the germline V gene. The CDR3 bases are TGTGCTCTTGGGAAAGCGCAGCTTCCTACGTTTGGCTGGGGGTTAGTTGGAGCACAACTCTTCTTT. Translating gives CALGKAQLPTFGWGLVGAQLFF.

This clone was detected many times. A single base is all that separates this from a far larger clone, so a read error is likely. Other DNA sequences of this sample code for an identical CDR3. The chain links TRDV1 to TRDJ1; the D call may be TRDD2 or TRDD3 (7 bases each). Trimming took off 5 bases at V and 6 bases at J, with 31 bases between the two ends. This CDR3 contains 19 residues. The germline V gene has CDR1 TSWWSYY and CDR2 QGS. CDR3: CALGKAIFLLGWGWNKLIF. The CDR3 DNA is TGTGCTCTTGGGAAGGCCATATTCCTACTCGGCTGGGGGTGGAATAAACTCATCTTT.

About this clone itself: TCRdb's protein, taken from a much larger clone, differs from this DNA's translation at residue 5, likely owing to a read error; the protein displayed comes from the DNA. This chain links TRDV2 with TRDJ1, with 9 bases matching TRDD3. TCRdb offers no J gene call, so here the DNA was matched to germline to obtain one. Germline V gene data show CDR1 as GEAIGNYY and CDR2 as EKD. The CDR3 is made up of 17 amino acids. J lost 2 bases, V lost 6 bases, and 15 bases had no gene match. In DNA, the CDR3 is TGTGCCTGTCAGGGCTTACTGGGGGAGAAGTCGACCGATAAACTCATCTTT. It specifies CACQGLLGEKSTDKLIF.

This rearrangement joins TRDV2 to TRDJ1, with D maybe TRDD3 (6 bases). No J gene was available from TCRdb, and it was assigned here by a germline match of the DNA. The ends were cut back, 0 bases at V and 2 bases at J, with 18 bases in the middle. The CDR3 sequence is 17 residues long. The germline gives CDR1 GEAIGNYY, CDR2 EKD. CDR3 sequence reads: CACDTDRGEKTTDKLIF. The CDR3 nucleotides are TGTGCCTGTGACACCGATCGGGGGGAGAAGACAACCGATAAACTCATCTTT.

Comment on this clone: TCRdb's protein for this DNA is that of a much larger clone and differs from the translation at residue 3, likely a read error; the protein shown is the DNA translation. The chain employs TRDV2 and TRDJ1; a weak D match, TRDD3 (5 bases). TCRdb leaves out the J gene; it was filled in here by matching the DNA to germline. Germline V gene data show CDR1 as GEAIGNYY and CDR2 as EKD. This CDR3 contains 19 residues. CDR3 coding DNA: TGTGCCGGTGACACCGTCTCGGGGGGGTCCCCGAGCCACACCGATAAACTCATCTTT. Translation gives CAGDTVSGGSPSHTDKLIF.

This clone came up a few times. A far larger clone is just one base off, so this is likely a read error. This CDR3 is also generated by other DNA sequences in the sample. In DNA form, the CDR3 reads TGTGCTCTTGGATTCTACTCCTTTACTGCTACTGATAAACTCATCTTT. It translates to CALGFYSFTATDKLIF. This chain uses TRDV1 with TRDJ1; no clear D. The J gene, missing from TCRdb, was assigned here through DNA to germline matching. The V gene lost 6 bases and the J gene lost 5 bases, with 22 bases spanning the gap. Germline loops: CDR1 TSWWSYY, CDR2 QGS. The CDR3 consists of 16 residues.

Comment on this clone: The protein TCRdb lists belongs to a much larger clone and differs from this DNA's translation at residue 15, which points to a read error; the protein shown is made from the DNA. V is TRDV3 and J is TRDJ1, with TRDD3 identical over 9 bases. The J gene, left out of TCRdb, was set here by checking the DNA against germline. There are 20 residues in the CDR3. The V gene's germline CDR1 is TVYSNPD and CDR2 GDNSRS (reference sequence). The V and J ends lost 2 bases and 3 bases, in that order; junction bases with no gene match: 25. CDR3 loop: CAFARVGAEGIRMYADKLIF. In DNA, the CDR3 is TGTGCCTTTGCTAGGGTGGGAGCTGAGGGGATACGGATGTACGCCGATAAACTCATCTTT.

This clone was seen a few times. TCRdb pairs this DNA with a much larger clone's protein that differs at residue 15, likely a read error; the protein shown was translated from the DNA. No call exists for the J gene, whereas the V gene is TRDV2; the listed D gene, TRDD3, was not tested against the DNA. Looked up from germline, CDR1 is GEAIGNYY and CDR2 is EKD. The CDR3 runs to 16 residues. The CDR3 spells CACEKMGDTLKDKLTF. DNA of the CDR3: TGTGCCTGTGAGAAGATGGGGGATACCCTGAAGGATAAACTCACCTTT.

This clone has only a few counts. TCRdb has a much larger clone's protein, which differs at residue 10 from the translation of this DNA, likely because of a read error; what is shown is the protein translated from the DNA. CDR3: CACDADWGISYSSWDTRQMFF. CDR3 nucleotide sequence: TGTGCCTGTGACGCGGACTGGGGGATATCTTACAGCTCCTGGGACACCCGACAGATGTTTTTC. The chain links TRDV2 to TRDJ3, with 11 bases that match TRDD3. TCRdb offers no J gene call, so here the DNA was matched to germline to obtain one. The CDR3 contains 21 residues. Germline-derived CDR1 and CDR2 are GEAIGNYY and EKD. The J segment lost 0 bases and the V segment lost 3 bases, leaving 12 bases of the junction unmatched.

The sample holds many counts of this clone. This likely traces to a read error, being one base from a far larger clone. Other nucleotide sequences from this sample produce the same CDR3. The genes are TRDV1 and TRDJ1; no firm D call. Germline V gene lookup returns CDR1 TSWWSYY and CDR2 QGS. The CDR3 loop spans 13 amino acids. CDR3 residues: CALGRLRPDKLIF. DNA for the CDR3: TGTGCCCTTGGGCGCCTAAGGCCCGATAAACTCATCTTT.

This clone was found a few times. It is likely a read error: a sequence one base away is far more abundant. The same CDR3 is also encoded by other DNA sequences in this sample. The rearrangement uses TRDV1 and TRDJ1; tentatively, D is TRDD3 (6 bases). TCRdb does not report a J gene; here it was assigned by matching the DNA to germline references. V dropped 1 base and J dropped 2 bases, with 32 bases sitting between them. Germline CDR1 and CDR2: TSWWSYY and QGS. This CDR3 has 22 residues. The DNA of the CDR3 is TGTGCTCTTGGGGAACCCCCGGGATTCATACTGGGAGATACGGTTCGTACCGATAAACTCATCTTT. Translated, it gives CALGEPPGFILGDTVRTDKLIF.

With respect to this clone: The protein recorded in TCRdb matches a much larger clone and deviates from this DNA's translation at residue 9, suggesting a read error; the protein here is obtained by translating the DNA. The V and J genes are TRDV3 and TRDJ1; 13 bases map to TRDD3. The J gene, not given by TCRdb, was assigned here from a germline match of the nucleotide sequence. From germline, CDR1 is TVYSNPD and CDR2 GDNSRS (reference sequence). The CDR3 runs to 25 residues. V was clipped by 0 bases and J by 2 bases; unmatched bases: 33. The CDR3 here is CAFRIVTTPFSYWGIRVKNTDKLIF. The CDR3 coding sequence is TGTGCCTTTAGGATTGTTACTACTCCCTTTTCGTACTGGGGGATACGCGTTAAGAATACCGATAAACTCATCTTT.

This clone was picked up a small number of times. The protein held in TCRdb is that of a much larger clone and does not match this DNA's translation at residue 14, likely because of a read error; the protein shown is translated from the DNA. V is TRDV2 and J is TRDJ1; 8 bases map to TRDD3. Since TCRdb gives no J gene, matching the DNA to germline was used here to assign it. This CDR3 is 21 amino acids long. V gave up 0 bases and J gave up 3 bases; unmatched junction bases: 23. CDR1 is GEAIGNYY and CDR2 is EKD in the germline V gene. In nucleotides, the CDR3 is TGTGCCTGTGACACCGGAGAGATCTACTGGGGGCCTACGAGGGGTTCCGATAAACTCATCTTT. The encoded protein is CACDTGEIYWGPTRGSDKLIF.

This clone was seen a handful of times. Only one base separates this from a far larger clonotype, so it likely reflects a read error. Other DNA sequences of this sample code for an identical CDR3. The CDR3 spells CALGEQVFLSFPLGDRCTDKLIF. The CDR3 DNA follows: TGTGCACTTGGGGAACAAGTTTTCCTTTCATTTCCACTGGGGGACCGTTGCACCGATAAACTCATCTTT. The chain is built from TRDV1 and TRDJ1, with TRDD3 matching 9 bases. Matching the DNA to germline supplied the J gene, which TCRdb does not give. Germline values: CDR1 TSWWSYY, CDR2 QGS. The CDR3 runs to 23 residues.

Turning to this clone: A read error is likely here: a far larger clone is one base away. The sample contains more than one DNA sequence encoding this CDR3. The DNA for the CDR3 is TGTGCTCTTGGGGAACTTCTTCTACGACGTCCTGGGGGGTACCTGAGTCCTAGCTACACCGATAAACTCATCTTT. Amino acid sequence: CALGELLLRRPGGYLSPSYTDKLIF. The rearrangement links TRDV1 to TRDJ1, with 7 positions matching TRDD3. Because TCRdb records no J gene, it was assigned here through a match of the DNA to germline. Germline values: CDR1 TSWWSYY, CDR2 QGS. Trimming removed 0 bases from V and 0 bases from J; junction bases left unmatched: 31. The CDR3 loop spans 25 amino acids.

This clone was detected many times. The chain carries TRDV1 and TRDJ1; 11 nucleotides align to TRDD3. Per germline, CDR1 TSWWSYY and CDR2 QGS. The CDR3 length is 23 residues. Losses at the gene ends were 3 bases for V and 5 bases for J; bases not matched to a gene: 29. The CDR3 sequence is CALGELSPFLKVGGYAELDKLIF. The CDR3 DNA follows: TGTGCTCTTGGGGAGCTCTCTCCCTTCCTAAAGGTTGGGGGATACGCCGAATTGGATAAACTCATCTTT.